The 4 T cell receptor beta chains below come from one sample, sequenced in a study of early T cells in non-severe SARS-CoV-2 infection. TCRdb passed the 5' RACE reads through MiXCR, listing each CDR3 protein once. The sample gives about 26,000 distinct CDR3 sequences, 4.5% to 5.5% of which show up once; under 5% is in the top ten. The specimen sequenced was whole blood. Receptors originate from an adult who was a healthcare worker with PCR-confirmed SARS-CoV-2 infection or an uninfected control (not recorded which).

This clonotype was seen only a few times. The rearrangement links TRBV7-9 to TRBJ2-3, with no clear D. CDR3 size: 15 residues. CDR1 is SEHNR, CDR2 FQNEAQ, per germline (reference sequence). Trimming took 1 base from V and 1 from J, leaving 9 bases between them. The CDR3 nucleotides are TGTGCCAGCAGCTTAGTGGCGTTGGGCACAGATACGCAGTATTTT. It encodes CASSLVALGTDTQYF.

This clonotype was counted many times. The rearrangement uses TRBV30 and TRBJ1-5; D is uncertain. V was shortened by 0 bases and J by 8 bases, with 11 bases between the two germline ends. Looked up from germline, CDR1 is GTSNPN and CDR2 is SVGIG (reference sequence). This CDR3 contains 13 residues. The CDR3 region is CAWSVNPREPQHF. CDR3 DNA: TGTGCCTGGAGTGTAAACCCCCGAGAGCCCCAGCATTTT.

This clonotype was seen at least ten times. CDR3 residues: CASSGRASGGLYEQFF. For the CDR3, the DNA is TGCGCCAGCAGCGGGAGGGCTAGCGGGGGTCTGTATGAGCAGTTCTTC. The chain combines TRBV10-2 with TRBJ2-1; TRBD2 aligns across 10 bases. CDR1 WSHSY and CDR2 SAAADI come from the germline V gene. This CDR3 is built from 16 residues. The V and J ends lost 6 bases and 8 bases, in that order; junction bases with no gene match: 13.

This clonotype was recorded a few times. This sequence joins TRBV18 and TRBJ2-7, with D tentatively TRBD1 (5 bases). Germline lookup yields CDR1 KGHSH and CDR2 LQKENI. The CDR3 spans 14 residues. The V end was cut by 6 bases, the J end by 6 bases, with 18 bases between. This CDR3 reads CASSLRGAVGEQYF. CDR3 sequence (DNA): TGTGCCAGCTCCCTAAGGGGTGCAGTGGGCGAGCAGTACTTC.